The subject of this entry is one T cell receptor beta chain. Its antigen is not yet known. Per-base quality was not reported, and no clone a single base away is much larger than it. Clipping removes 4 bases from V and 3 bases from J, with 6 as the unmatched junction base count. From its cysteine to its phenylalanine, the CDR3 spans 15 amino acids. Just CDR3 DNA is preserved here, 45 bases in frame from base 1. CDR1 and CDR2, per the germline V gene, are WSHSY and SAAADI. This sample is part of a study of CD4 T cell repertoires in COVID-19 (dated by TCRdb to the early 2020s). With respect to the entire study: For cross-reactivity analysis, CFSE-low cells were expanded with IL-2 for under 11 days and were then relabeled and restimulated with spike proteins from other coronaviruses. TCR Vbeta repertoire analysis of SARS-CoV-2-reactive T cells was conducted at the subset level in a few recovered individuals. Naturally processed CD4+ T cell responses to SARS-CoV-2 spike and nucleoprotein were characterized in COVID-19-recovered individuals, and clonal composition was assessed by TCR Vbeta sequencing. What the authors observed across the whole study: Several of the most expanded SARS-CoV-2-reactive clonotypes were shared between two or all three memory subsets, suggesting intraclonal diversification. Between roughly 7 and 26% of SARS-CoV-2 clonotypes were also detected in SARS-CoV and/or HKU1 spike-stimulated secondary cultures, consistent with cross-reactivity.

Libraries were built with the immunoSEQ multiplex PCR assay. Processing in the source paper ran as follows. The Chao-Jaccard similarity index and the number of shared clonotypes were used to measure repertoire overlap between subsets. What TCRdb holds here is the immuneACCESS table cut down to in-frame rearrangements. Part of the clones is not present; checked against another copy, under half of the missing clones reflect an unresolved V gene, and the others are unexplained. D and trimming come from the DNA, and the V and J calls and clone size come from that table. This sample lists about 24,000 clones; about 93% were detected once. The biggest ten clones account for about 0.7% of the sample. Memory T cell samples that were not cultured were sequenced immediately after ex vivo isolation. CD4+ total memory, central memory, effector memory and circulating T follicular helper cells were isolated from peripheral blood mononuclear cells.

Recombination linked TRBV10-2 to TRBJ2-3; TRBD1 fits 8 bases in the junction. The sequence came from a human donor who had COVID-19. The sequences come from circulating follicular helper CD4+ T cells (cTfh) from blood, collected before the COVID-19 pandemic. The cell subset or site tag for this specimen amounts to: circulating T follicular helper cells. The base sequence is TGCGCCAGCAGTGGGACAGGGCTTCTGACAGATACGCAGTATTTT. The resulting protein is CASSGTGLLTDTQYF.